The 21 T cell receptor beta chains given below trace back to one sample, sequenced in a study of identical twins' blood T cells. TCRdb analysed the 5' RACE reads with MiXCR anew, one entry per CDR3 protein. Of roughly 340,000 distinct CDR3 sequences listed, under 30% are singletons. Sequenced material: PBMCs. These TCRs come from a woman between 18 and 50 years old in good health.

The sample holds many counts of this clonotype. This sequence joins TRBV6-5 and TRBJ2-3; D not resolved. V was pared by 6 bases and J by 0 bases, with 13 bases between. The CDR3 contains 15 residues. Germline V lookup: CDR1 MNHEY, CDR2 SVGAGI. CDR3 sequence: CASSPAETSTDTQYF. The DNA of the CDR3 is TGTGCCAGCAGCCCCGCGGAAACTAGCACAGATACGCAGTATTTT.

The chain couples TRBV12-3 or TRBV12-4 to TRBJ1-5; 9 bases map to TRBD1. With V trimmed by 1 base and J by 2 bases, 9 bases remained unmatched. The length of the CDR3 is 18 residues. Here the CDR3 DNA reads TGTGCCAGCAGTTTAGGGGACAGGGACAGCAGTGGCAATCAGCCCCAGCATTTT. Its protein product is CASSLGDRDSSGNQPQHF.

This clonotype was observed a handful of times. CDR3 loop: CASKKDSNQPQHF. CDR3 DNA sequence: TGTGCCAGCAAAAAAGATAGCAATCAGCCCCAGCATTTT. This chain links TRBV2 with TRBJ1-5; D is uncertain. V shed 7 bases and J shed 0 bases, with 7 bases lying between them. Germline V gene sequence: CDR1 SNHLY, CDR2 FYNNEI. This CDR3 has 13 amino acids.

The genes are TRBV20-1 and TRBJ2-1, with D tentatively TRBD2 (5 bases). With 6 bases removed from V and 7 bases from J, the gap between germline ends came to 7 bases. This CDR3 has 10 amino acids. Per the germline V gene, CDR1 is DFQATT and CDR2 is SNEGSKA (reference sequence). The CDR3 DNA reads TGCAGTGCAAGACTAAATGAGCAGTTCTTC. Amino acids: CSARLNEQFF.

This clonotype was seen a handful of times. V gene TRBV3-1 combines with J gene TRBJ2-3, with 8 bases lining up with TRBD2. The length of the CDR3 is 14 residues. In germline, CDR1 is LGHDT, CDR2 YNNKEL (reference sequence). V gave up 3 bases and J gave up 1 base; unmatched junction bases: 0. Here the CDR3 reads CASSQRGGTDTQYF. In nucleotides, the CDR3 is TGTGCCAGCAGCCAGCGGGGGGGCACAGATACGCAGTATTTT.

This chain joins TRBV19 and TRBJ1-1; no definite D call. CDR1 is LNHDA and CDR2 is SQIVND in the germline V gene (reference sequence). The CDR3 runs 14 residues. V was trimmed by 3 bases and J by 7 bases, leaving 15 bases between them. The DNA for the CDR3 is TGTGCCAGTAGTATCGGTTTGGCTGAGTATGAAGCTTTCTTT. It translates to CASSIGLAEYEAFF.

This clonotype was picked up a small number of times. CDR3 nucleotide sequence: TGTGCCAGCACCCTCATGACGAACACTGAAGCTTTCTTT. It specifies CASTLMTNTEAFF. This chain connects TRBV11-1 to TRBJ1-1; no firm D call. The CDR3 is 13 amino acids. V shed 7 bases and J shed 1 base, with 10 bases lying between them. Germline lookup yields CDR1 SGHAT and CDR2 FQDESV (reference sequence).

This clonotype has only a few counts. The chain recombines TRBV3-1 with TRBJ1-2, with 7 positions matching TRBD1. CDR3 length equals 13 residues. The germline V gene has CDR1 LGHDT and CDR2 YNNKEL (reference sequence). J lost 7 bases, V lost 4 bases, and 6 bases had no gene match. CDR3 in DNA: TGTGCCAGCAGCCCAGGGACAGAGATTGGCTACACCTTC. Protein product: CASSPGTEIGYTF.

There are a few counts of this clonotype. The CDR3 reads CASSQDSGQETQYF. DNA for the CDR3: TGTGCCAGCAGCCAAGATTCGGGGCAAGAGACCCAGTACTTC. The V call is TRBV4-2, the J call TRBJ2-5; tentatively, D is TRBD2 (5 bases). The CDR3 covers 14 residues. CDR1 is LGHNA and CDR2 is YNFKEQ in the germline V gene. V lost 0 bases to trimming and J lost 2 bases, with 7 bases between them.

This clonotype was observed a few times. V usage is TRBV20-1 and J usage is TRBJ1-1; 7 bases are a match to TRBD1. Trimming took 6 bases from V and 1 from J; bases not matched to a gene: 8. The CDR3 length is 14 residues. Germline assignment: CDR1 DFQATT and CDR2 SNEGSKA (reference sequence). The CDR3 bases are TGCAGTGCCCAGGGGGGGGGCTGGAACACTGAAGCTTTCTTT. Protein product: CSAQGGGWNTEAFF.

This clonotype showed up many times. This chain connects TRBV29-1 to TRBJ1-1, with D unclear. V dropped 2 bases and J dropped 0 bases, with 7 bases sitting between them. Germline V lookup: CDR1 SQVTM, CDR2 ANQGSEA. CDR3 length equals 13 residues. The CDR3 sequence: CSVENSVNTEAFF. The DNA for the CDR3 is TGCAGCGTTGAAAACTCAGTGAACACTGAAGCTTTCTTT. The full variable domain, rest sourced from reference TRBV29-1 and TRBJ1-1, is SAVISQKPSRDICQRGTSLTIQCQVDSQVTMMFWYRQQPGQSLTLIATANQGSEATYESGFVIDKFPISRPNLTFSTLTVSNMSPEDSSIYLCSVENSVNTEAFFGQGTRLTVV.

Many counts were recorded for this clonotype. The chain couples TRBV29-1 to TRBJ1-1, with D hard to call. The CDR3 consists of 14 residues. V lost 5 bases to trimming and J lost 2 bases, with 15 bases between them. Germline loops: CDR1 SQVTM, CDR2 ANQGSEA. The CDR3 is CSVLKPEGNTEAFF. CDR3 nucleotide sequence: TGCAGCGTTTTAAAACCCGAGGGTAACACTGAAGCTTTCTTT.

This chain links TRBV5-1 with TRBJ2-3; D uncertain. Germline V gene sequence: CDR1 SGHRS, CDR2 YFSETQ. Trimming pared 2 bases from V and 5 bases from J, leaving 12 bases between. The CDR3 extends over 14 amino acids. CDR3 region: CASSLGAWKDTQYF. CDR3 bases: TGCGCCAGCAGCTTAGGAGCGTGGAAAGATACGCAGTATTTT. Combining the CDR3 with reference TRBV5-1 and TRBJ2-3 gives the whole variable domain KAGVTQTPRYLIKTRGQQVTLSCSPISGHRSVSWYQQTPGQGLQFLFEYFSETQRNKGNFPGRFSGRQFSNSRSEMNVSTLELGDSALYLCASSLGAWKDTQYFGPGTRLTVL.

This clonotype was counted only a few times. The J gene is TRBJ1-5, the V gene TRBV6-2 or TRBV6-3; D possibly corresponds to TRBD1 (6 bases). The length of the CDR3 is 13 residues. V was pared by 7 bases and J by 16 bases, with 23 bases between. Germline V gives CDR1 MNHEY, CDR2 SVGEGT. This CDR3 reads CASIEGNNRVQHF. Here the CDR3 DNA reads TGTGCCAGCATCGAAGGGAACAACAGGGTTCAACATTTT.

Concerning this clonotype: Possible read error: a much larger clone is one base away. This chain uses TRBV25-1 with TRBJ2-5, with D possibly TRBD1 on 6 matching bases. Germline V gene data show CDR1 as MGHDK and CDR2 as SYGVNS. This CDR3 is built from 14 residues. The CDR3 reads CASSEYAEGETRYF. CDR3 DNA: TGTGCCAGCAGTGAATACGCCGAGGGGGAGACCCGGTACTTC. The full variable domain, completed using reference TRBV25-1 and TRBJ2-5, is EADIYQTPRYLVIGTGKKITLECSQTMGHDKMYWYQQDPGMELHLIHYSYGVNSTEKGDLSSESTVSRIRTEHFPLTLESARPSHTSQYLCASSEYAEGETRYFGPGTRLLVL.

The gene calls are TRBV25-1 and TRBJ1-1; D not certain. Looked up from germline, CDR1 is MGHDK and CDR2 is SYGVNS. V gave up 6 bases and J gave up 1 base, with 12 bases separating them. This CDR3 is 14 amino acids long. CDR3 nucleotide sequence: TGTGCCAGCAGCGCCTTCGGGCAGAACACTGAAGCTTTCTTT. Its protein product is CASSAFGQNTEAFF.

The chain uses TRBV5-1 and TRBJ2-5; unclear D gene. Germline lookup yields CDR1 SGHRS and CDR2 YFSETQ. The germline V and J ends were trimmed by 2 bases and 4 bases, with 9 bases remaining between them. This CDR3 region has 13 residues. CDR3 nucleotides: TGCGCCAGCAGCTTCCAGTGGGGAGAGACCCAGTACTTC. Its protein is CASSFQWGETQYF. Combining the CDR3 with reference TRBV5-1 and TRBJ2-5 gives the whole variable domain KAGVTQTPRYLIKTRGQQVTLSCSPISGHRSVSWYQQTPGQGLQFLFEYFSETQRNKGNFPGRFSGRQFSNSRSEMNVSTLELGDSALYLCASSFQWGETQYFGPGTRLLVL.

J is TRBJ1-4 and V is TRBV10-3; 9 bases are a match to TRBD1. Germline CDR1 is ENHRY and CDR2 is SYGVKD. The CDR3 contains 13 residues. V dropped 9 bases and J dropped 7; count of bases not matched to a gene: 6. The CDR3 is CAIAGTGSEKLFF. DNA of the CDR3: TGTGCCATAGCCGGGACAGGGAGTGAAAAACTGTTTTTT.

This clonotype occurred a few times. The J gene is TRBJ2-1, the V gene TRBV2; possibly TRBD2 for D (6 bases). CDR3 length equals 13 residues. The germline V and J ends were trimmed by 8 bases and 8 bases, with 16 bases remaining between them. Germline CDR1 and CDR2: SNHLY and FYNNEI. CDR3 loop: CASGLTLGHEQFF. CDR3 sequence (DNA): TGTGCCAGCGGACTAACCCTAGGGCATGAGCAGTTCTTC.

The chain couples TRBV20-1 to TRBJ2-2, with TRBD2 as a possible D gene (6 bases). This CDR3 is built from 16 residues. The germline CDR1 and CDR2 sequences are DFQATT and SNEGSKA (reference sequence). The V end lost 5 bases, the J end lost 3 bases, and 19 bases lay between the germline ends. The CDR3: CSAPTGSSEYTGELFF. As DNA, the CDR3 is TGCAGTGCTCCCACCGGGTCTAGCGAGTACACCGGGGAGCTGTTTTTT.

Turning to this clonotype: A junction end diverges from the germline sequence, so it may reflect a read error. The genes are TRBV20-1 and TRBJ1-2, with TRBD1 matching 7 bases. The CDR3 loop spans 12 amino acids. Germline-derived CDR1 and CDR2 are DFQATT and SNEGSKA (reference sequence). CDR3 DNA sequence: TGCCGTGCTGACCGACAGGGCAATGGCTACACCTTC. Translating gives CRADRQGNGYTF.